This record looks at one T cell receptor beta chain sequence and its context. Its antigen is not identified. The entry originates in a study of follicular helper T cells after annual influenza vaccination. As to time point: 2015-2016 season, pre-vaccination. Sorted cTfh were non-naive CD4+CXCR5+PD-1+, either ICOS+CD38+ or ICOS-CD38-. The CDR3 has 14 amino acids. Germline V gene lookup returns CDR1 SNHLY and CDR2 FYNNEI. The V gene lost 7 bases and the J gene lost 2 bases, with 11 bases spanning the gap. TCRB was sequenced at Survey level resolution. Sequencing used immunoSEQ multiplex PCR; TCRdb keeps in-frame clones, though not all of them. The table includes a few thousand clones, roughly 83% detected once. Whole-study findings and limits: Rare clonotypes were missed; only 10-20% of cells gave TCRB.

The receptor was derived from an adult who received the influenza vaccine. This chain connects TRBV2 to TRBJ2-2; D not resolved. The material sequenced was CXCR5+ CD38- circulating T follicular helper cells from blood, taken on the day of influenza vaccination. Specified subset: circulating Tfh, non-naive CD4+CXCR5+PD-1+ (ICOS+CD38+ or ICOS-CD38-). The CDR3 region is CASKINVNTGELFF. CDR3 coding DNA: TGTGCCAGCAAGATAAACGTAAACACCGGGGAGCTGTTTTTT. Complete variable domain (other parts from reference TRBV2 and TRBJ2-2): EPEVTQTPSHQVTQMGQEVILRCVPISNHLYFYWYRQILGQKVEFLVSFYNNEISEKSEIFDDQFSVERPDGSNFTLKIRSTKLEDSAMYFCASKINVNTGELFFGEGSRLTVL.